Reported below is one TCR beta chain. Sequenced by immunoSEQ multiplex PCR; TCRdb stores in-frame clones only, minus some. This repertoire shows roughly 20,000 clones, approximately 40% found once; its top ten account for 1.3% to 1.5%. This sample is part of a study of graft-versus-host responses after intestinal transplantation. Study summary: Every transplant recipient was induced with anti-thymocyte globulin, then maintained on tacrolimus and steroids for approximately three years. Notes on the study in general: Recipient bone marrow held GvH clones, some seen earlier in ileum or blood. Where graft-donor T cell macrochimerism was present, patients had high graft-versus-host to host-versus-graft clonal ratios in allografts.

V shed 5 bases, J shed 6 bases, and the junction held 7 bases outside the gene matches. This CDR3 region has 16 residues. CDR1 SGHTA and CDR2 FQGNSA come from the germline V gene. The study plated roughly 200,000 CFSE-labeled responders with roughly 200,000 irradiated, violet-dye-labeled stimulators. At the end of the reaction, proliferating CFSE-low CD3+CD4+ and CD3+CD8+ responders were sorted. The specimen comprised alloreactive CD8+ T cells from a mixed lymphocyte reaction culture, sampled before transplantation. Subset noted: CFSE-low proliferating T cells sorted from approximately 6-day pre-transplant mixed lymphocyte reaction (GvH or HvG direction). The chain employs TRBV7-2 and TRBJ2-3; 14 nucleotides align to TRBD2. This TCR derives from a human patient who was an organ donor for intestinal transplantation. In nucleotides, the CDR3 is TGTGCCAGCAGCGAGGGACTAGCGGGAGCTAGGGATACGCAGTATTTT. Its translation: CASSEGLAGARDTQYF.